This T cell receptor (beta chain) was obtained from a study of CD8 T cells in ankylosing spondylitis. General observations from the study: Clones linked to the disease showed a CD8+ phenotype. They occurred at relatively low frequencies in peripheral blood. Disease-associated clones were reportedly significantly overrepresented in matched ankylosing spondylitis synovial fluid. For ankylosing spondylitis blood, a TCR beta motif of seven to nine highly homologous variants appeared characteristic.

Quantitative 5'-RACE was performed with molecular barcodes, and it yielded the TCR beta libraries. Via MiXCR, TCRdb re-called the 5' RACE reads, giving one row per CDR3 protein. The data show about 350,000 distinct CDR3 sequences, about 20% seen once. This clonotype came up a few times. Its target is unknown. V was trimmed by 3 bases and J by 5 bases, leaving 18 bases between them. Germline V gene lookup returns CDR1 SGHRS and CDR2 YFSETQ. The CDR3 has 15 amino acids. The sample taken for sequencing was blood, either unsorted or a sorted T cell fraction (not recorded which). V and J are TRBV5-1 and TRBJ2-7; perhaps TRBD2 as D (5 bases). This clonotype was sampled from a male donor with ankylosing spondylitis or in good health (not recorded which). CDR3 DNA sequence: TGCGCCAGCAGCTCCGGGTGGGGAGATGGGGACGAGCAGTACTTC. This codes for CASSSGWGDGDEQYF. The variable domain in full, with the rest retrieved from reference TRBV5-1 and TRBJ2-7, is KAGVTQTPRYLIKTRGQQVTLSCSPISGHRSVSWYQQTPGQGLQFLFEYFSETQRNKGNFPGRFSGRQFSNSRSEMNVSTLELGDSALYLCASSSGWGDGDEQYFGPGTRLTVT.